Listed below are T cell receptor beta chains from one sample, sequenced in a study of identical twins. MiXCR, applied by TCRdb to the 5' RACE reads, yields one record per CDR3 protein. The sample records about 220,000 distinct CDR3 sequences, roughly 9.4% being singletons. Sample: memory (CD45RO+) T cells sorted from blood. These receptors were obtained from a woman aged 18-30 years in good health. Each CDR3 is given with its conserved first and last residue. D genes are given only for firm matches. Expanded clones are given a class, and other clones once, few, many or no size at all.

>NA|NA|TRBV6-1|TRBJ1-1
TGTGCCAGCAGACAGGACGGTAACACTGAAGCTTTCTTT
CASRQDGNTEAFF
>TRBD2|NA|TRBV9|TRBJ2-6
TGTGCCAGCAGCGTAGGAGCGGGAGCAGGGGCCAACGTCCTGACTTTC
CASSVGAGAGANVLTF
>TRBD2|NA|TRBV6-5|TRBJ2-7
TGTGCCAGCAGTACTACCGGGACTAGCGGCTCCTACGAGCAGTACTTC
CASSTTGTSGSYEQYF
>TRBD1|NA|TRBV19|TRBJ2-2
TGTGCCAGTAGTATAGATGGGATGGGACAGATCGGGGAGCTGTTTTTT
CASSIDGMGQIGELFF
>NA|NA|TRBV12-3/TRBV12-4|TRBJ1-1
TGTGCCAGCATGGAACAGGGAGACACTGAAGCTTTCTTT
CASMEQGDTEAFF
>NA|many|TRBV4-2|TRBJ2-2
TGTGCCAGCAGCCGAGAAACCGGGGAGCTGTTTTTT
CASSRETGELFF
>NA|few|TRBV27|TRBJ1-1
TGTGCCAGCAGTTTAAGGCAGGGCAACCTCAACACTGAAGCTTTCTTT
CASSLRQGNLNTEAFF
>TRBD2|many|TRBV7-2|TRBJ2-5
TGTGCCAGCAGCTTAGGGCCCACTAGCGGGAGTCGAGAGACCCAGTACTTC
CASSLGPTSGSRETQYF
>TRBD2|NA|TRBV12-5|TRBJ2-5
TGTGCTAGTGGATCCGGGACTAGAAGAGAGACCCAGTACTTC
CASGSGTRRETQYF
>TRBD1|few|TRBV29-1|TRBJ1-5
TGCAGCGTTATCCAGCCCAGGGGGGAAGAGGGAGGCAATCAGCCCCAGCATTTT
CSVIQPRGEEGGNQPQHF